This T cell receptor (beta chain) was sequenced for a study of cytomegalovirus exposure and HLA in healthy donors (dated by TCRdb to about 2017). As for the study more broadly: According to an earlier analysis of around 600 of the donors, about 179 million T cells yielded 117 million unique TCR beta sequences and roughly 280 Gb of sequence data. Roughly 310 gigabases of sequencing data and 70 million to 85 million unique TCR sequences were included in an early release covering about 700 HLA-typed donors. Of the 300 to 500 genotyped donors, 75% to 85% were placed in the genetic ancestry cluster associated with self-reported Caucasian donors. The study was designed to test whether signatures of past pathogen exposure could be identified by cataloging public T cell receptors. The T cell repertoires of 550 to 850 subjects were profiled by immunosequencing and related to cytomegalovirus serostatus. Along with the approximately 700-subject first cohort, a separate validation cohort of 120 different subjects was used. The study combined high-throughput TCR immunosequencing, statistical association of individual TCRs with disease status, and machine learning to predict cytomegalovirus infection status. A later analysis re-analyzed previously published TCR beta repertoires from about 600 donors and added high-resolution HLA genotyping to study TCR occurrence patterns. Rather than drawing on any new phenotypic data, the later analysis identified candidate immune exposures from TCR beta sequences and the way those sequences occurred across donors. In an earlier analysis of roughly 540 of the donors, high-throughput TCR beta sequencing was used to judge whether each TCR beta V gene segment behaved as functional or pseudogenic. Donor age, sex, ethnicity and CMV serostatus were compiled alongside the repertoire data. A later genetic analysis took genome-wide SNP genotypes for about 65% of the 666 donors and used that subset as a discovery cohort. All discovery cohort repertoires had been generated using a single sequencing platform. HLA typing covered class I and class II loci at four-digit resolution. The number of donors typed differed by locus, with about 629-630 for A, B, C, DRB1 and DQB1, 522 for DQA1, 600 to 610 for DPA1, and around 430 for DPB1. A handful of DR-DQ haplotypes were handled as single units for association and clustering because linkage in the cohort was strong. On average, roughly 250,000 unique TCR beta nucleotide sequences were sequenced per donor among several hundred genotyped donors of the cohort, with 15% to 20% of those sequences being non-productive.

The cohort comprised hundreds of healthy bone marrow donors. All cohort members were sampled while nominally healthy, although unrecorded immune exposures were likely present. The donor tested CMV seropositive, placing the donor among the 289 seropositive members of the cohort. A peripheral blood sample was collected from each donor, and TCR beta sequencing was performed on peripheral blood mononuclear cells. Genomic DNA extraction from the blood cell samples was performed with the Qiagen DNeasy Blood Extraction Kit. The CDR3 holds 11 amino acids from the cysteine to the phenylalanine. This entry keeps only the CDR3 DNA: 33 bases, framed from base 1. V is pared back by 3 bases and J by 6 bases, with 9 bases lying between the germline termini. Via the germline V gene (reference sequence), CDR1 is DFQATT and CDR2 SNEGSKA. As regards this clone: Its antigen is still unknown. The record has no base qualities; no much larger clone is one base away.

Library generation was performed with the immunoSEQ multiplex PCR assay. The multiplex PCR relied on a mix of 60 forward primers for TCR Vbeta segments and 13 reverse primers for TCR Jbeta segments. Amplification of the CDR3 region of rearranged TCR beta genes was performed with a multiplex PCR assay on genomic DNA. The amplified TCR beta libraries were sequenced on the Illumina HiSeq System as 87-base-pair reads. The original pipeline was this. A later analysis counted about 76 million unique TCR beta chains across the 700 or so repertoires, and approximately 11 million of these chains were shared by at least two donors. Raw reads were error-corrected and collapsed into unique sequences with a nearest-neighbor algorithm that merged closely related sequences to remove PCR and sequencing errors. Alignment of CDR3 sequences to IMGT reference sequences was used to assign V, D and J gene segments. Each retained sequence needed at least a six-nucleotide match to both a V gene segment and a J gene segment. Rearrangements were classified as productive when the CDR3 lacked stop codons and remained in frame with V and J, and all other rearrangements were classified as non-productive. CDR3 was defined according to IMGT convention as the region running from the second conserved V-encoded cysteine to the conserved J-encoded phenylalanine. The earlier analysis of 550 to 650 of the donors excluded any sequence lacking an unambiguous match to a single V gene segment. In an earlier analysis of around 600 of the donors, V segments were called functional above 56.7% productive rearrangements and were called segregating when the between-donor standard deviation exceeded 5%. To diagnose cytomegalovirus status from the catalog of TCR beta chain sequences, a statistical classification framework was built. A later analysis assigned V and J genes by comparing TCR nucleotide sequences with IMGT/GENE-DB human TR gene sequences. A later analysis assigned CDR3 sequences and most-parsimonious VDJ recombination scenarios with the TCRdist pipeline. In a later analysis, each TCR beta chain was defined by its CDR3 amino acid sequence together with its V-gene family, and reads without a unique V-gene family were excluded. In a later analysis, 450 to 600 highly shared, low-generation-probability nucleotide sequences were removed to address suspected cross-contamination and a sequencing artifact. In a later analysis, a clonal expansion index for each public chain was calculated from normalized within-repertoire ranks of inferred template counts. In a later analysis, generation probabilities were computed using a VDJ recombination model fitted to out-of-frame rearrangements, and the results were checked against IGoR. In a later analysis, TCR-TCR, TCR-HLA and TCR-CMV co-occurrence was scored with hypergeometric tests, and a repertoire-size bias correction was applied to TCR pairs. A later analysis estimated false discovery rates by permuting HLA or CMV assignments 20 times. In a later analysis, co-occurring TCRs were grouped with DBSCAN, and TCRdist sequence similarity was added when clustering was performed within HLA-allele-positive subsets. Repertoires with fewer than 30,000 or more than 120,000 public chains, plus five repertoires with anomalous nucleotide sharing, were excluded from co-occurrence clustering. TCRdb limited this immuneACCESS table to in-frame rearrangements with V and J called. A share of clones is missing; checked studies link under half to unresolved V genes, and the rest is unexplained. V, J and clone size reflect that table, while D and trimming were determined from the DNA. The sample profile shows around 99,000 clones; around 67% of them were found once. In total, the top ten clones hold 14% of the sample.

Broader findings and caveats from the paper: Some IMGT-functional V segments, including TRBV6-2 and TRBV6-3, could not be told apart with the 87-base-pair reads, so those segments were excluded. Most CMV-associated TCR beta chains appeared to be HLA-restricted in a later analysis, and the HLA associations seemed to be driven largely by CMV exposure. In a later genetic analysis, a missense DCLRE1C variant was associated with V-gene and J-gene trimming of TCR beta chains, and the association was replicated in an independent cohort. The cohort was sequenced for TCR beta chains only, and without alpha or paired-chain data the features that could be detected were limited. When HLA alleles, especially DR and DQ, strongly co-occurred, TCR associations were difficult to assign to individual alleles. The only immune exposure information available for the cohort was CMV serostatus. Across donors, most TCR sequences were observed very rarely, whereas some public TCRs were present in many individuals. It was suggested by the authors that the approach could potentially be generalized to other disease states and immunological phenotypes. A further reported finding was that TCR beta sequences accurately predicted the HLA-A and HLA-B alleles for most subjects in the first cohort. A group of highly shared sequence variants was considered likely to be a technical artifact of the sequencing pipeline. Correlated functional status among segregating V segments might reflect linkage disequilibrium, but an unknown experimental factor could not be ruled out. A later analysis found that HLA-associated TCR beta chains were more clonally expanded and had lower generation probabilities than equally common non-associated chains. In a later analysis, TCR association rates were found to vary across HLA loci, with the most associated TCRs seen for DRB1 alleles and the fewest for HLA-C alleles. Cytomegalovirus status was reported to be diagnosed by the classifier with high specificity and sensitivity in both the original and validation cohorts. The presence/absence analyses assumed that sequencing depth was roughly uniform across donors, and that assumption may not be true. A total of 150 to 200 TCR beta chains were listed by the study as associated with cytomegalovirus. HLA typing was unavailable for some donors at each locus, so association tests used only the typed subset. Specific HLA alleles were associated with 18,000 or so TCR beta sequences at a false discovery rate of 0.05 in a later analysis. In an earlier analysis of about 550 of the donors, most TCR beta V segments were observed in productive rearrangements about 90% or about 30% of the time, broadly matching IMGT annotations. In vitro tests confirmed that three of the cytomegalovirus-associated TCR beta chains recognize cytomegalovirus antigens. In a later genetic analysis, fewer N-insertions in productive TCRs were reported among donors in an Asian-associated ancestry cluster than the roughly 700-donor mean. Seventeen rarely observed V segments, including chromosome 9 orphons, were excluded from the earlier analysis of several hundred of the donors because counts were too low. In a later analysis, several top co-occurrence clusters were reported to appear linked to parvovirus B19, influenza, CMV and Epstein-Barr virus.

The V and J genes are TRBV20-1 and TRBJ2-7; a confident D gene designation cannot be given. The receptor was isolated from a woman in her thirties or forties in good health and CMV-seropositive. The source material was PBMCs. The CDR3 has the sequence CSASPVPEQYF. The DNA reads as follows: TGCAGTGCTAGCCCGGTGCCCGAGCAGTACTTC.